The 20 T cell receptor beta chains below come from one sample, sequenced in a study of post-analysis software for immune sequencing data. The TCR beta cDNA libraries contained unique molecular identifiers. TCRdb recomputed calls from the PCR reads with MiXCR, one row per CDR3 protein. This sample carries under 200,000 distinct CDR3 sequences, approximately 35% of them seen once, and the ten largest clones take approximately 30%. Sequencing used blood, obtained after autologous hematopoietic stem cell transplantation. All receptors come from a girl aged 5 to 17 with multiple sclerosis.

The V and J genes are TRBV24-1 and TRBJ1-2; weak D call: TRBD1 (5 bases). The germline V gene has CDR1 KGHDR and CDR2 SFDVKD. The CDR3 extends over 13 amino acids. Trimming cost V 5 bases and J 6 bases, with 12 bases left between them. The CDR3 sequence is CATSGDSADGYTF. Here the CDR3 DNA reads TGTGCCACCAGTGGTGACAGCGCGGATGGCTACACCTTC.

This clonotype was seen more than once but under ten times. V gene TRBV6-1 combines with J gene TRBJ2-5; D perhaps matches TRBD2 (5 bases). Trimming took 0 bases from V and 5 from J, leaving 13 bases between them. The CDR3 consists of 15 residues. Germline values: CDR1 MNHNS, CDR2 SASEGT. The chain's CDR3 is CASSEAGNRRETQYF. DNA of the CDR3: TGTGCCAGCAGTGAAGCAGGAAACCGGAGGGAGACCCAGTACTTC.

This clonotype turned up a few times. The DNA for the CDR3 is TGTGCCAGCAGTTCGGGGCAGGGGAATTGGAATGAGCAGTTCTTC. It translates to CASSSGQGNWNEQFF. The V call is TRBV6-5, the J call TRBJ2-1; D perhaps matches TRBD1 (6 bases). This CDR3 spans 15 amino acids. V was trimmed by 4 bases and J by 7 bases, leaving 17 bases between them. Germline CDR1 reads MNHEY; CDR2 reads SVGAGI.

The gene calls are TRBV28 and TRBJ2-7; tentative D call: TRBD2 (5 bases). Germline V gene sequence: CDR1 MDHEN, CDR2 SYDVKM. Deletions cut 6 bases from V and 7 bases from J, with 19 bases between. The CDR3 has 14 amino acids. Here the CDR3 reads CASSWTSRSGEQYF. CDR3 bases: TGTGCCAGCAGCTGGACTTCCCGGAGTGGGGAGCAGTACTTC.

The chain employs TRBV6-2 or TRBV6-3 and TRBJ1-5, with D perhaps matching TRBD1 (6 bases). The CDR3 runs 13 residues. Germline CDR1 reads MNHEY; CDR2 reads SVGEGT. Trimming shortened V by 5 bases and J by 7 bases, and 12 bases separated the two germline ends. CDR3 nucleotide sequence: TGTGCCAGCAGTCTTCGACAGGTCCAGCCCCAGCATTTT. Amino acids: CASSLRQVQPQHF.

The chain has TRBV2 and TRBJ1-2; the D gene is possibly TRBD1 (6 bases). The CDR3 extends over 14 amino acids. The germline V and J ends were trimmed by 0 bases and 5 bases, with 10 bases remaining between them. The germline V gene encodes CDR1 SNHLY and CDR2 FYNNEI. The CDR3 reads CASSEAPTGYGYTF. The CDR3 DNA is TGTGCCAGCAGTGAAGCGCCCACAGGGTATGGCTACACCTTC.

This clonotype occurred a few times. V usage is TRBV24-1 and J usage is TRBJ2-7; 9 bases fit TRBD2. The CDR3 is 13 residues long. The V gene's germline CDR1 is KGHDR and CDR2 SFDVKD. V gave up 6 bases and J gave up 4 bases; unmatched junction bases: 3. The CDR3 sequence is CATSSTSGYEQYF. For the CDR3, the DNA is TGTGCCACCAGTTCAACTAGCGGGTACGAGCAGTACTTC.

This chain uses TRBV5-1 with TRBJ2-1; TRBD2 agrees at 7 bases. CDR1 is SGHRS, CDR2 YFSETQ, per germline. The ends lost 7 bases at V and 6 bases at J; junction bases unmatched: 13. CDR3 size: 15 residues. CDR3 sequence reads: CASDLGGSLSNEQFF. CDR3 nucleotides: TGCGCCAGCGACCTCGGCGGGAGTCTTAGCAATGAGCAGTTCTTC.

The gene calls are TRBV6-5 and TRBJ1-6; D remains ambiguous. V lost 7 bases and J 7 bases, leaving 20 bases between the germline ends. The germline V gene has CDR1 MNHEY and CDR2 SVGAGI. This CDR3 is built from 16 residues. The CDR3 DNA reads as TGTGCCAGCACCATTTTCCCCCTGGCGGGGAATTCACCCCTCCACTTT. Residues: CASTIFPLAGNSPLHF.

There are a few counts of this clonotype. The V call is TRBV20-1, the J call TRBJ1-2; 8 positions agree with TRBD1. The germline V gene has CDR1 DFQATT and CDR2 SNEGSKA (reference sequence). J gave up 7 bases and V 1 base, and 8 bases lay outside the gene matches. The CDR3 length is 14 residues. In DNA, the CDR3 is TGCAGTGCTAGAGGTCCCACAGGGGGGGCTGGCTACACCTTC. Translating it yields CSARGPTGGAGYTF.

This clonotype occurred a few times. The chain has TRBV10-3 and TRBJ2-1; 7 positions match TRBD1. From germline, CDR1 is ENHRY and CDR2 SYGVKD. Trimming at V came to 4 bases and at J to 0 bases, leaving 12 bases not matched to a gene. This CDR3 has 18 residues. DNA of the CDR3: TGTGCCATCAGTGTAACAGGGGTGGGGGTTGGCTCCTACAATGAGCAGTTCTTC. Protein sequence: CAISVTGVGVGSYNEQFF.

Turning to this clonotype: Without the conserved terminal phenylalanine or tryptophan, this CDR3 likely stems from a read error. The chain is built from TRBV10-3 and TRBJ1-2; D is unclear. The CDR3 contains 12 residues. The V end was cut by 8 bases, the J end by 3 bases, with 10 bases between. In germline, CDR1 is ENHRY, CDR2 SYGVKD. The CDR3 spells CAIGHKDYGYTV. The CDR3 coding sequence is TGTGCCATCGGGCACAAAGACTATGGCTACACCGTC.

This clonotype was observed once. The genes are TRBV28 and TRBJ2-7; 7 bases are a match to TRBD2. The V and J ends lost 6 bases and 8 bases, in that order; junction bases with no gene match: 7. This CDR3 contains 12 residues. The germline CDR1 and CDR2 sequences are MDHEN and SYDVKM. In DNA, the CDR3 is TGTGCCAGCAGCGGACTAGATAGCCAGCAGTACTTC. It specifies CASSGLDSQQYF.

The table lists this clonotype with a count of one. The chain is built from TRBV7-8 and TRBJ2-1; tentative D call: TRBD2 (5 bases). The CDR3 has 16 residues. From germline, CDR1 is SGHVS and CDR2 FQNEAQ. The V gene lost 5 bases and the J gene lost 4 bases, with 18 bases spanning the gap. This CDR3 reads CASSLVEGTEYNEQFF. The CDR3 DNA sequence: TGTGCCAGCAGCCTCGTTGAGGGAACGGAGTACAATGAGCAGTTCTTC. Full variable domain (rest looked up from reference TRBV7-8 and TRBJ2-1): GAGVSQSPRYKVAKRGQDVALRCDPISGHVSLFWYQQALGQGPEFLTYFQNEAQLDKSGLPSDRFFAERPEGSVSTLKIQRTQQEDSAVYLCASSLVEGTEYNEQFFGPGTRLTVL.

The rearrangement links TRBV7-3 to TRBJ2-4; D perhaps matches TRBD2 (6 bases). The closer fit of TRBJ2-7 to the DNA end suggests the J call may be wrong. Germline V gene data show CDR1 as SGHTA and CDR2 as FQGTGA. The CDR3 runs 12 residues. The CDR3 nucleotides read TGTGCCAGCAGCTTCCTGGGGGGCGAGCAGTACTTC. Protein product: CASSFLGGEQYF.

This sequence joins TRBV7-2 and TRBJ2-1; no clear D. CDR1 SGHTA and CDR2 FQGNSA come from the germline V gene. This CDR3 contains 13 residues. V lost 1 base and J lost 9, with 10 bases in between. CDR3 protein: CASSLDLVGEQFF. CDR3 in DNA: TGTGCCAGCAGCTTAGATTTGGTTGGTGAGCAGTTCTTC.

The chain couples TRBV7-8 to TRBJ1-1; no reliable D call. Germline loops: CDR1 SGHVS, CDR2 FQNEAQ. The CDR3 consists of 13 residues. Trimming shortened V by 4 bases and J by 5 bases, and 11 bases separated the two germline ends. The CDR3 protein is CASSSLAGTEAFF. CDR3 sequence (DNA): TGTGCCAGCAGCTCCCTGGCGGGGACTGAAGCTTTCTTT. Filled out from reference TRBV7-8 and TRBJ1-1, the complete variable domain reads GAGVSQSPRYKVAKRGQDVALRCDPISGHVSLFWYQQALGQGPEFLTYFQNEAQLDKSGLPSDRFFAERPEGSVSTLKIQRTQQEDSAVYLCASSSLAGTEAFFGQGTRLTVV.

This clonotype has a count of ten or more. This chain links TRBV29-1 with TRBJ2-5; 7 nucleotides match TRBD1. Germline V gene data show CDR1 as SQVTM and CDR2 as ANQGSEA. The CDR3 runs 13 residues. J lost 4 bases, V lost 7 bases, and 9 bases had no gene match. CDR3 DNA sequence: TGCAGCGGGACAGGTCCGACGATAGAGACCCAGTACTTC. It yields the protein CSGTGPTIETQYF.

CDR3: CAWKGQEKLFF. The CDR3 DNA reads TGTGCCTGGAAGGGACAGGAAAAACTGTTTTTT. V and J are TRBV30 and TRBJ1-4; 7 bases are shared with TRBD1. Germline lookup yields CDR1 GTSNPN and CDR2 SVGIG (reference sequence). The CDR3 runs to 11 residues. J was trimmed by 8 bases and V by 4 bases; bases with no gene match: 1.

V gene TRBV27 combines with J gene TRBJ1-1; D may be TRBD1 (6 bases). The CDR3 runs 15 residues. Trimming took off 1 base at V and 6 bases at J, with 15 bases between the two ends. Germline-derived CDR1 and CDR2 are MNHEY and SMNVEV (reference sequence). The CDR3 here is CASSLYGGGFPEAFF. CDR3 DNA sequence: TGTGCCAGCAGTTTATACGGCGGGGGCTTCCCTGAAGCTTTCTTT.